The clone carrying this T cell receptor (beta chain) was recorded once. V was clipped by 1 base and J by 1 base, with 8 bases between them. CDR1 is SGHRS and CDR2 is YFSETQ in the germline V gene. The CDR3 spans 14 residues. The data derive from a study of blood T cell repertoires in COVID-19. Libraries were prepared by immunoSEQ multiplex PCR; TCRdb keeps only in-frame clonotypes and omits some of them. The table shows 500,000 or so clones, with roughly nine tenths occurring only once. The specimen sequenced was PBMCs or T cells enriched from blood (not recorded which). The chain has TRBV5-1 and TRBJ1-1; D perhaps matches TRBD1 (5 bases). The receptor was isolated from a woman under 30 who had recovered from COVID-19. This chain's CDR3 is CASSLRQPNTEAFF. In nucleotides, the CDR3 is TGCGCCAGCAGCTTGAGACAGCCGAACACTGAAGCTTTCTTT. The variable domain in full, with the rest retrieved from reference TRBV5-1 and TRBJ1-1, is KAGVTQTPRYLIKTRGQQVTLSCSPISGHRSVSWYQQTPGQGLQFLFEYFSETQRNKGNFPGRFSGRQFSNSRSEMNVSTLELGDSALYLCASSLRQPNTEAFFGQGTRLTVV.